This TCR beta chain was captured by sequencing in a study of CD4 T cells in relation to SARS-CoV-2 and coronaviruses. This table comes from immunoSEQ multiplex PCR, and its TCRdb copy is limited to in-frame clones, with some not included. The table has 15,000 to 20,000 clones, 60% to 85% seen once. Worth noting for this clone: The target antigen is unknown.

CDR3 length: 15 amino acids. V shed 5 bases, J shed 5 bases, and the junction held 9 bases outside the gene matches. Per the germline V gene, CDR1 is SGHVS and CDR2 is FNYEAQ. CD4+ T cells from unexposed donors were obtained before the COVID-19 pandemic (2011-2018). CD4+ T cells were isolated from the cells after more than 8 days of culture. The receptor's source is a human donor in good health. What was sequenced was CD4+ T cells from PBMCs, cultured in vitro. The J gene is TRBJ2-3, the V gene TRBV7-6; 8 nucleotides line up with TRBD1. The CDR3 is CASSKDRDGKDTQYF. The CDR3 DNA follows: TGTGCCAGCAGCAAGGACAGGGATGGGAAAGATACGCAGTATTTT.